Presented here are 8 T cell receptor beta chains from one specimen sequenced in a study of T cells in Graves' hyperthyroidism and ophthalmopathy. It was RNA transcripts that yielded the amplified TCR beta CDR3 regions. Carried out on the TCR CDR3, a first-round RT-PCR used the HTBI primer set. TCRdb re-called the multiplex PCR reads through MiXCR, storing one row per CDR3 protein. The sample lists about 580,000 distinct CDR3 sequences, around 46% occurring once. The sequenced material came from peripheral blood or thyroid tissue (not recorded which). These receptors were collected from a woman in her late teens or twenties with Graves' hyperthyroidism.

This chain links TRBV6-4 with TRBJ2-2; possible D gene TRBD1, 6 bases. Germline V gene lookup returns CDR1 MRHNA and CDR2 SNTAGT. The CDR3 covers 16 residues. The V end was cut by 2 bases, the J end by 1 base, with 11 bases between. CDR3 residues: CASSDPGQVNTGELFF. CDR3 bases: TGTGCCAGCAGTGACCCGGGACAAGTGAACACCGGGGAGCTGTTTTTT.

The rearrangement joins TRBV27 to TRBJ2-7; 8 bases are a match to TRBD1. Trimming at V came to 5 bases and at J to 6 bases, leaving 9 bases not matched to a gene. Per germline, CDR1 MNHEY and CDR2 SMNVEV (reference sequence). The CDR3 is 14 residues long. The CDR3 protein is CASSTSGGWSEQYF. CDR3 nucleotide sequence: TGTGCCAGCAGTACTTCAGGGGGCTGGAGCGAGCAGTACTTC.

This clonotype was seen many times. CDR3 bases: TGTGCCAGTAGTGCCAGTATTTACGAGCAGTACTTC. Its protein is CASSASIYEQYF. The gene calls are TRBV19 and TRBJ2-7; D gene ambiguous. Germline V CDR1 and CDR2: LNHDA, SQIVND (reference sequence). The V end was cut by 5 bases, the J end by 4 bases, with 9 bases between. The CDR3 consists of 12 residues.

Note on this clonotype: The CDR3 does not close with the conserved phenylalanine or tryptophan, likely indicating a read error. The DNA is omitted, as the CDR3 cannot be located on it reliably, and the CDR3 follows TCRdb's listing. The chain uses TRBV6-5 and TRBJ1-6; the table's TRBD1 call for D was not verified on the DNA. Germline V gives CDR1 MNHEY, CDR2 SVGAGI. Inclusive of both ends, the CDR3 amounts to 10 amino acids. The CDR3 protein is CASKETGGSL.

This clonotype was detected ten times or more. The chain links TRBV29-1 to TRBJ2-7, with 9 bases matching TRBD1. Trimming at V came to 7 bases and at J to 4 bases, leaving 5 bases not matched to a gene. CDR1 and CDR2 (germline): SQVTM, ANQGSEA. The CDR3 covers 12 residues. CDR3 coding DNA: TGCAGCGCCGAGGACAGGGGATACGAGCAGTACTTC. Its translation is CSAEDRGYEQYF.

In regard to this clonotype: At one boundary the junction diverges from the germline segment, which might be a read error. The rearrangement joins TRBV7-7 to TRBJ2-1, with 8 positions matching TRBD2. CDR3 length equals 14 residues. In germline, CDR1 is SSHAT, CDR2 FNYEAQ (reference sequence). The CDR3 reads CASSLAGSTNEQFF. CDR3 sequence (DNA): TGTGCTAGCAGCTTAGCGGGATCTACCAATGAGCAGTTCTTC.

The chain joins TRBV24-1 to TRBJ2-5; D might be TRBD2 (6 bases). CDR1 is KGHDR, CDR2 SFDVKD, per germline. The V gene lost 3 bases and the J gene lost 7 bases, with 17 bases spanning the gap. The CDR3 spans 15 residues. Here the CDR3 reads CATSDTSWGKGTQYF. Written as DNA, the CDR3 is TGTGCCACCAGTGATACTAGCTGGGGTAAGGGGACCCAGTACTTC.

This clonotype rates as medium-sized. The V call is TRBV6-1, the J call TRBJ2-6; D not certain. V was clipped by 0 bases and J by 0 bases, with 3 bases between them. Germline loops: CDR1 MNHNS, CDR2 SASEGT. The CDR3 is 15 amino acids. The CDR3 region is CASSEASSGANVLTF. The CDR3 region has the DNA TGTGCCAGCAGTGAAGCCAGCTCTGGGGCCAACGTCCTGACTTTC.